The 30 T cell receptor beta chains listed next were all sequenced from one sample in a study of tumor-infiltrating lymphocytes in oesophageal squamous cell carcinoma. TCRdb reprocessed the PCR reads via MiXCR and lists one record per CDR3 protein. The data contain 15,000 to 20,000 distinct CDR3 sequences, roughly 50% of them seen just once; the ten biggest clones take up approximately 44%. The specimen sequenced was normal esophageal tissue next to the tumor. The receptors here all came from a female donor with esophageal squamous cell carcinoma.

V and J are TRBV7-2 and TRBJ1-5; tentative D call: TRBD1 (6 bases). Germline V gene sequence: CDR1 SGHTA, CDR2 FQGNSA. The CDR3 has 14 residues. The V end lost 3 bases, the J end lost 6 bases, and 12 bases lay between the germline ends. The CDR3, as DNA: TGTGCCAGCAGCTTCAGGGGTTCTGGTCAGCCCCAGCATTTT. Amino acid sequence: CASSFRGSGQPQHF. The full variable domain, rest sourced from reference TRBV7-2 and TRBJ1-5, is GAGVSQSPSNKVTEKGKDVELRCDPISGHTALYWYRQSLGQGLEFLIYFQGNSAPDKSGLPSDRFSAERTGGSVSTLTIQRTQQEDSAVYLCASSFRGSGQPQHFGDGTRLSIL.

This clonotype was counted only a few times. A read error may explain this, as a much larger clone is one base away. The CDR3 spells CASSSGQTSGGELYF. In DNA, the CDR3 is TGCGCCAGCAGTTCCGGACAGACAAGTGGCGGGGAGCTGTATTTT. The V gene is TRBV5-1, the J gene TRBJ2-3; either TRBD1 or TRBD2 may fit D (6 bases each). Looked up from germline, CDR1 is SGHRS and CDR2 is YFSETQ. V lost 5 bases and J 14 bases, leaving 27 bases between the germline ends. The CDR3 spans 15 residues. The full variable domain, its missing parts supplied by reference TRBV5-1 and TRBJ2-3, is KAGVTQTPRYLIKTRGQQVTLSCSPISGHRSVSWYQQTPGQGLQFLFEYFSETQRNKGNFPGRFSGRQFSNSRSEMNVSTLELGDSALYLCASSSGQTSGGELYFGPGTRLTVL.

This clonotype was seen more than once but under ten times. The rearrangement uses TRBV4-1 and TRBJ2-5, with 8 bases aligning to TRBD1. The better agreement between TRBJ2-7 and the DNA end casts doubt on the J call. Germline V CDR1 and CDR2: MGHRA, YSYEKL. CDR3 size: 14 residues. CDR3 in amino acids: CASSLRTGSYEQYF. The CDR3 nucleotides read TGCGCCAGCAGCCTAAGGACAGGGTCCTACGAGCAGTACTTC.

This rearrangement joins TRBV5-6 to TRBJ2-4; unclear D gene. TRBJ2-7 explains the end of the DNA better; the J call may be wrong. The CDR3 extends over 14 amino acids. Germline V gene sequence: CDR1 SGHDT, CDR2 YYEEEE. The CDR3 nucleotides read TGTGCCAGCAGCCCACAAGGGAACCCCTACGAGCAGTACTTC. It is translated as CASSPQGNPYEQYF.

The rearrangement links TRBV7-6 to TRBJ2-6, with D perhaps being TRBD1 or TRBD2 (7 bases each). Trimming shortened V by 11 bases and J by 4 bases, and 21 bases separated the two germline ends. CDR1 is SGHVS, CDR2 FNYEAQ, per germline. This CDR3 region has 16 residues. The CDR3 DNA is TGTGCCGGGGAGGGGACAGCCCTTTCAGGGGCCAACGTCCTGACTTTC. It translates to CAGEGTALSGANVLTF.

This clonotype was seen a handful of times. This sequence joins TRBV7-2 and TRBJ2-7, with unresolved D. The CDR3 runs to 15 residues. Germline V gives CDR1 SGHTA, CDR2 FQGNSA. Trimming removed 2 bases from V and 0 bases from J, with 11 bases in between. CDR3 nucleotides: TGTGCCAGCAGCTTAACAACAAAACCCTCCTACGAGCAGTACTTC. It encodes CASSLTTKPSYEQYF.

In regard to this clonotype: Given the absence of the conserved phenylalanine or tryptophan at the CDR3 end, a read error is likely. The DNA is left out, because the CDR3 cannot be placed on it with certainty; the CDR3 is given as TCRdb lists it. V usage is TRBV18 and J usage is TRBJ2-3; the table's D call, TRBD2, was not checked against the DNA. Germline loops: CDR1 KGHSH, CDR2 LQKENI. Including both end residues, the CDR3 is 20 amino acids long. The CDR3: CASSPGLAGTTNTNEQFFGP.

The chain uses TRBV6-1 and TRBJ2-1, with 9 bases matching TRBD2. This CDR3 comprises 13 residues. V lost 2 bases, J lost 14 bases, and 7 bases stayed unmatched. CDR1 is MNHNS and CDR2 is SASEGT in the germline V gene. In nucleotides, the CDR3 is TGTGCCAGCAGTGAACGAAGCGGGAGGACCAAGTTCTTC. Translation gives CASSERSGRTKFF.

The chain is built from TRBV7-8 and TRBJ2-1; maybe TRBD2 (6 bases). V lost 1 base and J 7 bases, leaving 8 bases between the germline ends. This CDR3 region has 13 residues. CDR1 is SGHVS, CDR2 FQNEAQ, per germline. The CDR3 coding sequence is TGTGCCAGCAGCTTAGTTCGGGGGAATGAGCAGTTCTTC. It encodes CASSLVRGNEQFF.

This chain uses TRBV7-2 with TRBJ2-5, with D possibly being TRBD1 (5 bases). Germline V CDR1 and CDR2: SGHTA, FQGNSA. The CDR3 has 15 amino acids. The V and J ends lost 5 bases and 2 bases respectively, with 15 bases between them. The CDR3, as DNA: TGTGCCAGCAGCCCGCGCCTAGGGGATCAAGAGACCCAGTACTTC. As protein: CASSPRLGDQETQYF.

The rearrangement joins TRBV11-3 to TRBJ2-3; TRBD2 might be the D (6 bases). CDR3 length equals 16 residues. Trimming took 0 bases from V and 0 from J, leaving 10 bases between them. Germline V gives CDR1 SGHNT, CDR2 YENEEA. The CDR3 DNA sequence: TGTGCCAGCAGCTTAGACGGCGGGACCAGCACAGATACGCAGTATTTT. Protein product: CASSLDGGTSTDTQYF.

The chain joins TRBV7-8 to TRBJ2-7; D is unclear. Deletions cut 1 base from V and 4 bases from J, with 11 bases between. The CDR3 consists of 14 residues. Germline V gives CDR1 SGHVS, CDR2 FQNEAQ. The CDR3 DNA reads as TGTGCCAGCAGCTTAGATACCCGGAATTACGAGCAGTACTTC. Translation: CASSLDTRNYEQYF.

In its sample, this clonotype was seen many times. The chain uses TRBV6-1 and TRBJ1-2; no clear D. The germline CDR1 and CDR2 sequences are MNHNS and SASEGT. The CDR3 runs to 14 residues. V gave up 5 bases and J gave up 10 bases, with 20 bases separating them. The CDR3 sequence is CASSYSPTGNPYTF. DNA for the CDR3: TGTGCCAGCAGTTATTCCCCTACCGGCAACCCCTACACCTTC.

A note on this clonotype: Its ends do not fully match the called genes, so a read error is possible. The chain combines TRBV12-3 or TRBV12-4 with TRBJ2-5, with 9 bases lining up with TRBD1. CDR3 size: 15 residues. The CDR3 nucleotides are TGTGCCAGCAGTTTAGGGGACAGGGTTGGGTCACCCCTCCACTTC. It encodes CASSLGDRVGSPLHF.

The CDR3 sequence: CSAPGLAGTDTQYF. In DNA, the CDR3 is TGCAGTGCTCCCGGACTAGCGGGCACAGATACGCAGTATTTT. The rearrangement links TRBV20-1 to TRBJ2-3; 10 bases are shared with TRBD2. Per the germline V gene, CDR1 is DFQATT and CDR2 is SNEGSKA (reference sequence). With V trimmed by 5 bases and J by 1 base, 3 bases remained unmatched. The CDR3 runs 14 residues.

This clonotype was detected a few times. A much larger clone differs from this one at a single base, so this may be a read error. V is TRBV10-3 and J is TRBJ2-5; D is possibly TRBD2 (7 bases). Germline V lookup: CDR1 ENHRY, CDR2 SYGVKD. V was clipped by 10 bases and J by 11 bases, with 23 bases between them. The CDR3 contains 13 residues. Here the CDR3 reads CATYLGGRGEQYF. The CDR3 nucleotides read TGTGCCACCTATCTGGGGGGCCGGGGGGAGCAGTACTTC.

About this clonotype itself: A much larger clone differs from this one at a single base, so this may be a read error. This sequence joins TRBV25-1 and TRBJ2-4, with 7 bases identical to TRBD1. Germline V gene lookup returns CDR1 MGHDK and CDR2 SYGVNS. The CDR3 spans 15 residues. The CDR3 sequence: CASSSYHTGENIEYF. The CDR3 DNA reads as TGTGCCAGCAGTTCATATCATACAGGGGAGAACATTGAGTACTTC.

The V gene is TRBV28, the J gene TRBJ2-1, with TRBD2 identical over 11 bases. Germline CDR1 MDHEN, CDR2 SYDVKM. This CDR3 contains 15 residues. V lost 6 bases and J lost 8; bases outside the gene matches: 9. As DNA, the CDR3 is TGTGCCAGCAGCTCCACTAGCGGGAGAAACTATGAGCAGTTCTTC. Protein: CASSSTSGRNYEQFF.

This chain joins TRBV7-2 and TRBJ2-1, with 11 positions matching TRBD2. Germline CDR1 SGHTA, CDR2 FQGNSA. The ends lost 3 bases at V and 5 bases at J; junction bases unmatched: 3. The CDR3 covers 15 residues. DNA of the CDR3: TGTGCCAGCAGCTTTGCTAGCGGGAGGAACAATGAGCAGTTCTTC. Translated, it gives CASSFASGRNNEQFF.

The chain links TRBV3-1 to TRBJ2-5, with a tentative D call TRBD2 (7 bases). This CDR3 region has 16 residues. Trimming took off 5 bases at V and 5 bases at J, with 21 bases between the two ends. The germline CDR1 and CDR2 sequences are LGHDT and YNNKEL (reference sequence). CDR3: CASSSQGGGFQETQYF. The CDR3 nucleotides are TGTGCCAGCAGCTCCCAAGGGGGGGGTTTTCAGGAGACCCAGTACTTC.

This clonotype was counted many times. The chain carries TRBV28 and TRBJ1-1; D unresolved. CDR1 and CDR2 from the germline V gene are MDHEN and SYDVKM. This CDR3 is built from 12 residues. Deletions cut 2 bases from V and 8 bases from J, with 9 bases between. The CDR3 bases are TGTGCCAGCAGTTTACCCCCCGGGGAAGCTTTCTTT. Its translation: CASSLPPGEAFF.

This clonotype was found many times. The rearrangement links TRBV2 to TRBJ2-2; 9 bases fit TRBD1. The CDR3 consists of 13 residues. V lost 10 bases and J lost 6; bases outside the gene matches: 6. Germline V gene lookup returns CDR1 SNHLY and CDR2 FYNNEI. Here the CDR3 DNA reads TGTGCCACCCGGGACAGGGTTGCCGGGGAGCTGTTTTTT. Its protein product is CATRDRVAGELFF.

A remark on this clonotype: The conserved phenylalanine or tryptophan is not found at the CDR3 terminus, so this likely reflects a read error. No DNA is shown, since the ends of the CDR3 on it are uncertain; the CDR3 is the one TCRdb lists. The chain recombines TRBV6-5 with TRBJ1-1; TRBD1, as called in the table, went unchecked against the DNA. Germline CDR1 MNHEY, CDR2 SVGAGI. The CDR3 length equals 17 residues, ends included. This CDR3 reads CASRLPGQGSTSSTSGQ.

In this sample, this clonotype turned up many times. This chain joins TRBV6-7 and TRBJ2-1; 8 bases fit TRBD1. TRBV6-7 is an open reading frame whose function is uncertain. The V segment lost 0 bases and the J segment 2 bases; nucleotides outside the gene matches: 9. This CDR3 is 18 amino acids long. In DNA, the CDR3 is TGTGCCAGCAGTTACTCGAAATCGGACAGGGCTCCCTACAATGAGCAGTTCTTC. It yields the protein CASSYSKSDRAPYNEQFF.

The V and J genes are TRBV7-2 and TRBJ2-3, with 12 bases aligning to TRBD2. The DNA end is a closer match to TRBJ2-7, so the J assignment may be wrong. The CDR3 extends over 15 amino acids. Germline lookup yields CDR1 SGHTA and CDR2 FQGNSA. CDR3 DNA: TGTGCCAGCAGCTTAGTTCCTAGCGGGAGGGCCGGGCAGTACTTC. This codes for CASSLVPSGRAGQYF.

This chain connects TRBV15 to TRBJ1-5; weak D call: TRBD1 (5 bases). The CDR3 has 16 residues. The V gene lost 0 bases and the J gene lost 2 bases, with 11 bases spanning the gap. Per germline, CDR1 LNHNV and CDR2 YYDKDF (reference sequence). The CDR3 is CATSRDPRVGNQPQHF. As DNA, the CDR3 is TGTGCCACCAGCAGAGATCCCAGGGTGGGCAATCAGCCCCAGCATTTT.

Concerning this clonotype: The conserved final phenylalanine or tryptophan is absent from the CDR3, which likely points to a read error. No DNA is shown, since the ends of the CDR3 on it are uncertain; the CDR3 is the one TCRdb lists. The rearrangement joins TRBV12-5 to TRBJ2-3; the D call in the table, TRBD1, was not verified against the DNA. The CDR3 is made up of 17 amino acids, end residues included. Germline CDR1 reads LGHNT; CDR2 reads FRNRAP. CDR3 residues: CASGSQDRGPTSSTSVR.

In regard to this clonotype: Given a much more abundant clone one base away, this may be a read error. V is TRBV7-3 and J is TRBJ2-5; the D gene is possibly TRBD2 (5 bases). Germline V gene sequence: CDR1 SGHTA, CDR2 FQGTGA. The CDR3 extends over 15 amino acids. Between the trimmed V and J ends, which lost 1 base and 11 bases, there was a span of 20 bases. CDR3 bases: TGTGCCAGCAGCTTAAGGGAGACCCCCTACAATGAGCAGTACTTC. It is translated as CASSLRETPYNEQYF.

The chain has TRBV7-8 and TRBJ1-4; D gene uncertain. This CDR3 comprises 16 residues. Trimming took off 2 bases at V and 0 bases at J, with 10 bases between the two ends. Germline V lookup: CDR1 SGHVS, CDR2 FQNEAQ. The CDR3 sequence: CASSLSGVATNEKLFF. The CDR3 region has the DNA TGTGCCAGCAGCTTAAGTGGCGTTGCAACTAATGAAAAACTGTTTTTT.

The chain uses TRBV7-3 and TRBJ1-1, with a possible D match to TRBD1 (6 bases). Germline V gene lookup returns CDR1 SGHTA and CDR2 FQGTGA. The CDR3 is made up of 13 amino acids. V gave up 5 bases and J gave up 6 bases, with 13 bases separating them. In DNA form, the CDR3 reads TGTGCCAGCAGCGTCCTACAGGGCTCTGAAGCTTTCTTT. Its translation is CASSVLQGSEAFF.